This TCR beta chain was sequenced during a study of T cells in Graves' hyperthyroidism and ophthalmopathy. Study-level points and caveats: In simple terms, a model built on 13 V-J features told ophthalmopathy apart from stable hyperthyroidism.

The CDR3 runs 13 residues. CDR1 and CDR2 (germline): DFQATT, SNEGSKA (reference sequence). V shed 5 bases and J shed 3 bases, with 14 bases lying between them. Researchers defined stable Graves' hyperthyroidism as no ophthalmopathy progression within 18 months. Uncontrolled infection, other autoimmune disease, pregnancy or lactation led to exclusion. The CDR3 regions of TCR beta were amplified from RNA transcripts. The study used the HTBI primer set for a first-round RT-PCR of the TCR CDR3. TCRdb reanalysed the multiplex PCR reads using MiXCR and keeps one entry per CDR3 protein. Here the sample spans approximately 210,000 distinct CDR3 sequences, approximately 17% being singletons. This clonotype was seen many times. Its matching antigen is unknown.

This TCR derives from a man aged 50 or older with Graves' hyperthyroidism. The sample was blood. The chain links TRBV20-1 to TRBJ2-7, with D possibly called TRBD1 or TRBD2 (5 bases each). The CDR3 is CSAPRDGYYEQYF. Written as DNA, the CDR3 is TGCAGTGCTCCCCGGGACGGGTACTACGAGCAGTACTTC.